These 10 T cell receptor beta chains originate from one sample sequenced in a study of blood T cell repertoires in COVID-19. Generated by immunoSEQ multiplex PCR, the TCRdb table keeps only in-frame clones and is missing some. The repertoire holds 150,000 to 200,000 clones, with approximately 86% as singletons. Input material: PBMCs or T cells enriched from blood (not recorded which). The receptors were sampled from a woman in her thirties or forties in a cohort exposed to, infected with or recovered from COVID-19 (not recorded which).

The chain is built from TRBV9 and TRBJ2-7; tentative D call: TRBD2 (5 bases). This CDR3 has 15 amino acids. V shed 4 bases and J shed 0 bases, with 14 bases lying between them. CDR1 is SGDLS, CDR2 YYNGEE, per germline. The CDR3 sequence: CASSPDRGFSYEQYF. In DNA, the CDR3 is TGTGCCAGCAGCCCCGACCGAGGGTTCTCCTACGAGCAGTACTTC.

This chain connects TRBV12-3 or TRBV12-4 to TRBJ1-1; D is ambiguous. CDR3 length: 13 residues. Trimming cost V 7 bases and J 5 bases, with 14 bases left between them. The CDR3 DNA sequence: TGTGCCAGCAACCTAGAAGGTGAGACTGAAGCTTTCTTT. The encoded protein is CASNLEGETEAFF.

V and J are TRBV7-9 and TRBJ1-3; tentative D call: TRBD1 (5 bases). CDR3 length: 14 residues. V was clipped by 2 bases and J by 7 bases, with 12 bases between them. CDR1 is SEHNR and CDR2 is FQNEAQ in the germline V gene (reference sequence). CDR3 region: CASSLRWGENTIYF. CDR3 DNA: TGTGCCAGCAGCTTAAGATGGGGGGAGAACACCATATATTTT. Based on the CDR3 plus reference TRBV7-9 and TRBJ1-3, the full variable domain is DTGVSQNPRHKITKRGQNVTFRCDPISEHNRLYWYRQTLGQGPEFLTYFQNEAQLEKSRLLSDRFSAERPKGSFSTLEIQRTEQGDSAMYLCASSLRWGENTIYFGEGSWLTVV.

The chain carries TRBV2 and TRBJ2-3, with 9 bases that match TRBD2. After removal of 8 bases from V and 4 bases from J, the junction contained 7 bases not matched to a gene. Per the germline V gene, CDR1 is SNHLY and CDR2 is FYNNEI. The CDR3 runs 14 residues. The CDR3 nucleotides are TGTGCCAGCCAACTAGCGGGTATCGCAGATACGCAGTATTTT. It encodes CASQLAGIADTQYF. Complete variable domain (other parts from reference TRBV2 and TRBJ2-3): EPEVTQTPSHQVTQMGQEVILRCVPISNHLYFYWYRQILGQKVEFLVSFYNNEISEKSEIFDDQFSVERPDGSNFTLKIRSTKLEDSAMYFCASQLAGIADTQYFGPGTRLTVL.

CDR3 in amino acids: CATSRVDEVARQYF. For the CDR3, the DNA is TGTGCCACCAGCAGAGTCGATGAGGTAGCGCGGCAGTACTTC. This chain uses TRBV15 with TRBJ2-7; D perhaps matches TRBD2 (5 bases). Germline CDR1 reads LNHNV; CDR2 reads YYDKDF (reference sequence). V lost 1 base and J 9 bases, leaving 16 bases between the germline ends. The CDR3 contains 14 residues. Based on the CDR3 plus reference TRBV15 and TRBJ2-7, the full variable domain is DAMVIQNPRYQVTQFGKPVTLSCSQTLNHNVMYWYQQKSSQAPKLLFHYYDKDFNNEADTPDNFQSRRPNTSFCFLDIRSPGLGDTAMYLCATSRVDEVARQYFGPGTRLTVT.

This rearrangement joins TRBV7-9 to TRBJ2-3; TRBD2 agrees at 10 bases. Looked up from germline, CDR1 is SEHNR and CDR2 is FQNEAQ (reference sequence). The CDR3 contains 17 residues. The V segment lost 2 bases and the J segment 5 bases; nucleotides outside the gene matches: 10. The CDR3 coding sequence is TGTGCCAGCAGCTTAACCCTAGCGGGGGTCTACAGAGATACGCAGTATTTT. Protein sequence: CASSLTLAGVYRDTQYF.

CDR3: CASKFMGDYGYTF. The CDR3, as DNA: TGTGCCAGCAAGTTTATGGGAGACTATGGCTACACCTTC. The chain has TRBV27 and TRBJ1-2; D ambiguous. The germline V and J ends were trimmed by 7 bases and 3 bases, with 12 bases remaining between them. The germline V gene encodes CDR1 MNHEY and CDR2 SMNVEV (reference sequence). This CDR3 contains 13 residues.

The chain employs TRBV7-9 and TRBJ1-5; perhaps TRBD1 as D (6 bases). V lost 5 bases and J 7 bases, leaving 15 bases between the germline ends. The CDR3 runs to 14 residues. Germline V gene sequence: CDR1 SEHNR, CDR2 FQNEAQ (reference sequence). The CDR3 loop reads CASSLGQGIQPQHF. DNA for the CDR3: TGTGCCAGCAGCCTGGGGCAGGGGATCCAGCCCCAGCATTTT.

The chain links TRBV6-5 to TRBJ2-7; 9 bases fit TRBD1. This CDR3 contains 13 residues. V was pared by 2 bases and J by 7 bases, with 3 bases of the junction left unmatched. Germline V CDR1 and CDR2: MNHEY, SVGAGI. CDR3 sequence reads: CASSYGTGREQYF. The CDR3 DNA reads TGTGCCAGCAGTTACGGGACAGGGAGGGAGCAGTACTTC.

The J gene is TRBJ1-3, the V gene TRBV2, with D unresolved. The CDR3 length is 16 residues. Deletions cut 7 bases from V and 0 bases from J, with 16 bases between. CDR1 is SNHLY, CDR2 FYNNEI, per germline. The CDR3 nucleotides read TGTGCCAGCAACCGTCCTACTACCTCCTCTGGAAACACCATATATTTT. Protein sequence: CASNRPTTSSGNTIYF.